One sample yielded the 10 T cell receptor beta chains listed below, sequenced in a study of Graves' ophthalmopathy and Graves' hyperthyroidism. RNA transcripts were the template, and TCR beta CDR3 regions were amplified from them. HTBI primers were used in a first-round RT-PCR, which preceded a second-round multiplex PCR. From the multiplex PCR reads, TCRdb called clonotypes with MiXCR, one entry per CDR3 protein. Here the sample spans about 370,000 distinct CDR3 sequences, approximately 18% being singletons. Sequences were obtained from peripheral blood. The receptors originated from an adult woman with stable Graves' hyperthyroidism.

This clonotype was observed many times. This rearrangement joins TRBV6-2 or TRBV6-3 to TRBJ2-5; 10 bases fit TRBD1. With V trimmed by 2 bases and J by 12 bases, 3 bases remained unmatched. The CDR3 sequence is 12 residues long. Germline CDR1 reads MNHEY; CDR2 reads SVGEGT. The CDR3 loop reads CASSYGTGDKYF. CDR3 in DNA: TGTGCCAGCAGTTACGGGACAGGGGACAAGTACTTC.

This clonotype was recorded at least ten times. The chain carries TRBV6-5 and TRBJ2-7; D remains unclear. The CDR3 covers 15 residues. Per germline, CDR1 MNHEY and CDR2 SVGAGI. Trimming left V 0 bases short and J 6 bases short, with 15 bases between. CDR3 sequence (DNA): TGTGCCAGCAGTTACTCTGCGGTAAGACGAGGCGAGCAGTACTTC. Encoded protein: CASSYSAVRRGEQYF.

The sample holds many counts of this clonotype. The chain has TRBV6-5 and TRBJ1-5; D not certain. V lost 8 bases and J 6 bases, leaving 8 bases between the germline ends. The CDR3 contains 11 residues. The germline CDR1 and CDR2 sequences are MNHEY and SVGAGI. This CDR3 reads CASGSAQPQHF. The CDR3 bases are TGTGCCAGCGGATCGGCTCAGCCCCAGCATTTT.

This clonotype turned up a few times. The chain employs TRBV7-9 and TRBJ2-5; 14 nucleotides align to TRBD2. This CDR3 has 16 amino acids. Germline CDR1 and CDR2: SEHNR and FQNEAQ (reference sequence). V was clipped by 4 bases and J by 2 bases; unmatched bases: 3. CDR3 nucleotide sequence: TGTGCCAGCAGCTCCGGACTAGCGGGGGGTCAAGAGACCCAGTACTTC. It encodes CASSSGLAGGQETQYF.

The chain links TRBV15 to TRBJ1-1, with 8 bases matching TRBD1. Per the germline V gene, CDR1 is LNHNV and CDR2 is YYDKDF (reference sequence). The CDR3 has 16 amino acids. With V trimmed by 5 bases and J by 1 base, 9 bases remained unmatched. CDR3: CATSSQGGTGNTEAFF. In DNA form, the CDR3 reads TGTGCCACCAGCTCCCAGGGGGGGACAGGGAACACTGAAGCTTTCTTT. The full variable domain, rest sourced from reference TRBV15 and TRBJ1-1, is DAMVIQNPRYQVTQFGKPVTLSCSQTLNHNVMYWYQQKSSQAPKLLFHYYDKDFNNEADTPDNFQSRRPNTSFCFLDIRSPGLGDTAMYLCATSSQGGTGNTEAFFGQGTRLTVV.

By its share, this clonotype is medium-sized. The J gene is TRBJ2-7, the V gene TRBV28; D uncertain. The V end lost 6 bases, the J end lost 1 base, and 10 bases lay between the germline ends. CDR1 and CDR2 from the germline V gene are MDHEN and SYDVKM. This CDR3 comprises 13 residues. The CDR3 nucleotides read TGTGCCAGCAGCTTAGGTGTGTCCTACGAGCAGTACTTC. Its protein is CASSLGVSYEQYF. The full variable domain, with the rest looked up from reference TRBV28 and TRBJ2-7, is DVKVTQSSRYLVKRTGEKVFLECVQDMDHENMFWYRQDPGLGLRLIYFSYDVKMKEKGDIPEGYSVSREKKERFSLILESASTNQTSMYLCASSLGVSYEQYFGPGTRLTVT.

This clonotype was counted many times. The CDR3 loop is CASSISLMVSGITEAFF. CDR3 in DNA: TGTGCCAGTAGTATATCGCTGATGGTGTCAGGGATAACTGAAGCTTTCTTT. The chain recombines TRBV19 with TRBJ1-1; the D gene is possibly TRBD1 (5 bases). Germline V gene lookup returns CDR1 LNHDA and CDR2 SQIVND (reference sequence). The V and J ends lost 2 bases and 5 bases respectively, with 21 bases between them. The CDR3 extends over 17 amino acids.

In its sample, this clonotype was seen a few times. The chain is built from TRBV12-3 or TRBV12-4 and TRBJ2-1, with D tentatively TRBD2 (6 bases). The CDR3 is 15 amino acids. Between the trimmed V and J ends, which lost 6 bases and 0 bases, there was a span of 12 bases. CDR3 nucleotide sequence: TGTGCCAGCAGGATGGGGGGAAGCTCCTACAATGAGCAGTTCTTC. Protein: CASRMGGSSYNEQFF.

This clonotype was detected many times. This sequence joins TRBV7-9 and TRBJ2-4; a weak D match, TRBD2 (5 bases). V was trimmed by 1 base and J by 3 bases, leaving 16 bases between them. Looked up from germline, CDR1 is SEHNR and CDR2 is FQNEAQ (reference sequence). The CDR3 covers 17 residues. The CDR3, as DNA: TGTGCCAGCAGCTTAGGAGTTGGCGCAGGAGGCAAAAACATTCAGTACTTC. This sequence encodes CASSLGVGAGGKNIQYF.

This clonotype was observed at least ten times. The rearrangement joins TRBV28 to TRBJ2-7; TRBD1 agrees at 7 bases. CDR1 is MDHEN, CDR2 SYDVKM, per germline. The CDR3 has 16 residues. V shed 6 bases and J 1 base; nucleotides not matched to a gene: 12. Here the CDR3 DNA reads TGTGCCAGCAGCTCACCAGGGGGACAGACTTCCTACGAGCAGTACTTC. Encoded protein: CASSSPGGQTSYEQYF.